One and the same sample provided the 22 T cell receptor beta chains below, sequenced in a study of vaccination and CD4 T cells after COVID-19. Treatment meaning: roughly ten-day PBMC culture with coronavirus spike peptide pools or control peptides (ViraFEST assay). No antigens are known for them. An Oncomine TCR Beta short-read assay was used to sequence the DNA from cultured CD4+ T cells. TCRdb independently ran MiXCR on the PCR reads; one entry per CDR3 protein. Among about 10,000 distinct CDR3 sequences listed, 20% to 30% were seen once. The input for sequencing was CD4+ T cells from blood, cultured in vitro, taken before SARS-CoV-2 vaccination. The receptors originated from a human donor who received a COVID-19 vaccine.

J is TRBJ2-7 and V is TRBV6-5, with 7 bases aligning to TRBD1. The V gene's germline CDR1 is MNHEY and CDR2 SVGAGI. V was clipped by 2 bases and J by 2 bases; unmatched bases: 12. The CDR3 is made up of 17 amino acids. In DNA form, the CDR3 reads TGTGCCAGCAGTTACCAGATGACCGGGACAGCAACCTACGAGCAGTACTTC. Its protein product is CASSYQMTGTATYEQYF.

The gene calls are TRBV12-3 or TRBV12-4 and TRBJ1-4, with 10 bases lining up with TRBD1. The CDR3 is made up of 14 amino acids. V was pared by 4 bases and J by 8 bases, with 4 bases of the junction left unmatched. DNA for the CDR3: TGTGCCAGCAGTTCGACAGGGGGCGTCGAAAAACTGTTTTTT. It codes for CASSSTGGVEKLFF.

This chain connects TRBV10-1 to TRBJ2-3; D remains ambiguous. The CDR3 has 12 residues. V shed 0 bases and J shed 4 bases, with 2 bases lying between them. Germline lookup yields CDR1 WNHNN and CDR2 SYGVQD (reference sequence). CDR3 region: CASSESADTQYF. The CDR3 DNA reads as TGCGCCAGCAGTGAGTCCGCAGATACGCAGTATTTT.

This clonotype was seen only a few times. This chain joins TRBV12-3 or TRBV12-4 and TRBJ1-4; 10 nucleotides line up with TRBD1. V trimming: 4 bases; J trimming: 8 bases; junction bases outside the gene matches: 4. This CDR3 contains 14 residues. CDR3 nucleotides: TGTGCCAGCAGTTCCGGGACAGGGGTGGAAAAACTGTTTTTT. Its protein product is CASSSGTGVEKLFF.

The gene calls are TRBV7-7 and TRBJ2-5; D uncertain. The CDR3 sequence is 14 residues long. In germline, CDR1 is SSHAT, CDR2 FNYEAQ (reference sequence). Trimming stripped 2 bases from V and 2 bases from J, with 9 bases between. The CDR3 coding sequence is TGTGCCAGCAGCTTAAGCAGAAATCAAGAGACCCAGTACTTC. Protein: CASSLSRNQETQYF.

This chain joins TRBV6-5 and TRBJ1-1; D gene uncertain. CDR3 size: 15 residues. Germline V gene data show CDR1 as MNHEY and CDR2 as SVGAGI. V gave up 2 bases and J gave up 3 bases, with 13 bases separating them. CDR3 protein: CASSYGDSKDTEAFF. The CDR3 bases are TGTGCCAGCAGTTACGGGGATTCGAAGGACACTGAAGCTTTCTTT.

The J gene is TRBJ1-3, the V gene TRBV12-3 or TRBV12-4; no firm D call. The CDR3 covers 15 residues. Trimming removed 1 base at V and 0 bases at J, with 7 bases between. This CDR3 is CASSLGRISGNTIYF. The CDR3 region has the DNA TGTGCCAGCAGTTTAGGGCGGATCTCTGGAAACACCATATATTTT.

This clonotype was observed a handful of times. The chain carries TRBV24-1 and TRBJ2-1; D is unclear. V lost 3 bases, J lost 0 bases, and 5 bases lay in between. The CDR3 length is 14 residues. Per the germline V gene, CDR1 is KGHDR and CDR2 is SFDVKD. In DNA, the CDR3 is TGTGCCACCAGTGATGGCGGCTCCTACAATGAGCAGTTCTTC. Its translation: CATSDGGSYNEQFF.

This clonotype was observed a few times. This sequence joins TRBV5-4 and TRBJ1-1, with 7 bases fitting TRBD1. V trimming: 0 bases; J trimming: 1 base; junction bases outside the gene matches: 3. Germline CDR1 SGHNT, CDR2 YYREEE (reference sequence). This CDR3 has 15 amino acids. The DNA for the CDR3 is TGTGCCAGCAGCTTGGTGGACAGGCAGAACACTGAAGCTTTCTTT. As protein: CASSLVDRQNTEAFF. The variable domain in full, completed from reference TRBV5-4 and TRBJ1-1, reads ETGVTQSPTHLIKTRGQQVTLRCSSQSGHNTVSWYQQALGQGPQFIFQYYREEENGRGNFPPRFSGLQFPNYSSELNVNALELDDSALYLCASSLVDRQNTEAFFGQGTRLTVV.

This rearrangement joins TRBV7-2 to TRBJ2-3, with 7 positions matching TRBD2. Germline assignment: CDR1 SGHTA and CDR2 FQGNSA. V was pared by 4 bases and J by 0 bases, with 13 bases of the junction left unmatched. CDR3 length: 18 amino acids. CDR3 amino acids: CASSSPPGGGGSTDTQYF. Here the CDR3 DNA reads TGTGCCAGCAGCTCCCCGCCTGGCGGGGGAGGGAGCACAGATACGCAGTATTTT.

This clonotype occurred once. The chain carries TRBV7-6 and TRBJ2-1; D is possibly TRBD2 (6 bases). The CDR3 length is 12 residues. In germline, CDR1 is SGHVS, CDR2 FNYEAQ. V lost 5 bases and J 11 bases, leaving 13 bases between the germline ends. The CDR3 reads CASSPPGGQQFF. The DNA for the CDR3 is TGTGCCAGCAGCCCCCCCGGGGGACAGCAGTTCTTC.

The sample holds a few counts of this clonotype. The chain is built from TRBV2 and TRBJ2-1, with TRBD2 matching 15 bases. CDR3 length: 14 amino acids. CDR1 is SNHLY, CDR2 FYNNEI, per germline. Trimming removed 9 bases from V and 6 bases from J; junction bases left unmatched: 3. The CDR3 here is CARQGLAGGNEQFF. CDR3 nucleotide sequence: TGTGCCAGACAGGGACTAGCGGGGGGCAATGAGCAGTTCTTC.

The CDR3 loop reads CASSLAGGNQPQHF. Here the CDR3 DNA reads TGTGCCAGCAGTTTAGCGGGGGGCAATCAGCCCCAGCATTTT. The V gene is TRBV12-3 or TRBV12-4, the J gene TRBJ1-5, with a possible D match to TRBD1 (5 bases). Trimming left V 0 bases short and J 2 bases short, with 5 bases between. The CDR3 is 14 amino acids.

This clonotype appeared a few times. The rearrangement joins TRBV6-1 to TRBJ2-6, with D tentatively TRBD2 (5 bases). Germline V lookup: CDR1 MNHNS, CDR2 SASEGT. The CDR3 contains 17 residues. V dropped 4 bases and J dropped 4 bases, with 17 bases sitting between them. CDR3 sequence reads: CASSVYSEGTGANVLTF. CDR3 sequence (DNA): TGTGCCAGCAGTGTTTACAGTGAGGGAACCGGGGCCAACGTCCTGACTTTC.

The genes are TRBV5-1 and TRBJ1-3; 7 bases are shared with TRBD1. Germline V lookup: CDR1 SGHRS, CDR2 YFSETQ. The CDR3 has 16 residues. With 0 bases clipped from V and 0 bases from J, the junction kept 3 bases outside the gene matches. The CDR3 DNA sequence: TGCGCCAGCAGCTTGGAGGGGGCAAGCTCTGGAAACACCATATATTTT. This encodes CASSLEGASSGNTIYF.

This clonotype was seen only a few times. The chain links TRBV7-2 to TRBJ2-2; TRBD2 aligns across 7 bases. CDR1 is SGHTA, CDR2 FQGNSA, per germline. CDR3 length equals 19 residues. With V trimmed by 4 bases and J by 8 bases, 22 bases remained unmatched. DNA of the CDR3: TGTGCCAGCAGCTCCGGGCCGGCGGGTGACCCTCGGCGGGGGGGGGAGCTGTTTTTT. The encoded protein is CASSSGPAGDPRRGGELFF. The whole variable domain, filled in from reference TRBV7-2 and TRBJ2-2, reads GAGVSQSPSNKVTEKGKDVELRCDPISGHTALYWYRQSLGQGLEFLIYFQGNSAPDKSGLPSDRFSAERTGGSVSTLTIQRTQQEDSAVYLCASSSGPAGDPRRGGELFFGEGSRLTVL.

This chain connects TRBV6-1 to TRBJ1-2, with 9 nucleotides matching TRBD1. CDR1 and CDR2 from the germline V gene are MNHNS and SASEGT. With 6 bases clipped from V and 4 bases from J, the junction kept 6 bases outside the gene matches. There are 14 residues in the CDR3. The CDR3 reads CASRAGQGAYGYTF. In nucleotides, the CDR3 is TGTGCCAGCAGGGCGGGACAGGGCGCCTATGGCTACACCTTC.

This clonotype occurred a few times. The chain is built from TRBV24-1 and TRBJ1-3; D possibly corresponds to TRBD1 (6 bases). Germline CDR1 reads KGHDR; CDR2 reads SFDVKD. The V and J ends lost 6 bases and 8 bases respectively, with 13 bases between them. This CDR3 spans 13 amino acids. Written as DNA, the CDR3 is TGTGCCACCAGTACAGGGAACTCGGACACCATATATTTT. Its translation: CATSTGNSDTIYF.

A few counts support this clonotype. The CDR3 region has the DNA TGTGCCAGCAGCTTTTCCCCACCGCGCCCGCGGAGCTTGAACGATACGCAGTATTTT. Its translation is CASSFSPPRPRSLNDTQYF. The chain carries TRBV11-2 and TRBJ2-3; the D is unclear. Trimming left V 3 bases short and J 6 bases short, with 28 bases between. The CDR3 has 19 amino acids. Germline CDR1 is SGHAT and CDR2 is FQNNGV. The variable domain in full, with the rest retrieved from reference TRBV11-2 and TRBJ2-3, is EAGVAQSPRYKIIEKRQSVAFWCNPISGHATLYWYQQILGQGPKLLIQFQNNGVVDDSQLPKDRFSAERLKGVDSTLKIQPAKLEDSAVYLCASSFSPPRPRSLNDTQYFGPGTRLTVL.

The chain is built from TRBV11-3 and TRBJ2-5; D unclear. This CDR3 is 13 amino acids long. V lost 2 bases and J 1 base, leaving 5 bases between the germline ends. Germline values: CDR1 SGHNT, CDR2 YENEEA. CDR3 nucleotides: TGTGCCAGCAGCTTAAACTCCCAAGAGACCCAGTACTTC. This translates into CASSLNSQETQYF.

This clonotype turned up a few times. The chain uses TRBV7-2 and TRBJ2-7, with D possibly TRBD2 on 6 matching bases. Trimming cost V 5 bases and J 3 bases, with 11 bases left between them. The germline V gene has CDR1 SGHTA and CDR2 FQGNSA. This CDR3 has 13 amino acids. The CDR3 is CASSTPGLYEQYF. The CDR3 DNA reads as TGTGCCAGCAGCACCCCGGGACTCTACGAGCAGTACTTC.

In its sample, this clonotype was seen a few times. The chain combines TRBV2 with TRBJ2-3; tentatively, D is TRBD1 (5 bases). V lost 8 bases, J lost 7 bases, and 19 bases lay in between. The CDR3 has 14 residues. Per the germline V gene, CDR1 is SNHLY and CDR2 is FYNNEI. The CDR3 DNA sequence: TGTGCCAGCGGGGCCTCGGCGGCGGCGAATACGCAGTATTTT. Encoded protein: CASGASAAANTQYF.